The 14 T cell receptor beta chains presented below share a single source sample, sequenced in a study of blood T cell repertoires in COVID-19. Assay used: immunoSEQ multiplex PCR; TCRdb lists only in-frame clones, some missing. Of over 130,000 clones in the sample, under 85% were seen once. The sequenced sample was PBMCs or T cells enriched from blood (not recorded which). The receptors here all came from a woman between 18 and 29 years old who had been exposed to COVID-19.

This sequence joins TRBV5-4 and TRBJ2-1, with 9 nucleotides matching TRBD2. V shed 4 bases and J 7 bases; nucleotides not matched to a gene: 6. Germline values: CDR1 SGHNT, CDR2 YYREEE (reference sequence). The CDR3 spans 14 residues. The CDR3 coding sequence is TGTGCCAGCAGCGCGGGAGGGCAGTTGAATGAGCAGTTCTTC. This sequence encodes CASSAGGQLNEQFF.

The rearrangement joins TRBV11-2 to TRBJ1-1; D is ambiguous. The CDR3 is made up of 14 amino acids. Germline loops: CDR1 SGHAT, CDR2 FQNNGV. V was trimmed by 5 bases and J by 3 bases, leaving 13 bases between them. As DNA, the CDR3 is TGTGCCAGCAGCCCCGAGAGGGAGTACACTGAAGCTTTCTTT. This gives the protein CASSPEREYTEAFF. The full variable domain, completed using reference TRBV11-2 and TRBJ1-1, is EAGVAQSPRYKIIEKRQSVAFWCNPISGHATLYWYQQILGQGPKLLIQFQNNGVVDDSQLPKDRFSAERLKGVDSTLKIQPAKLEDSAVYLCASSPEREYTEAFFGQGTRLTVV.

The table lists this clone with a count of one. The chain joins TRBV2 to TRBJ1-2, with 8 bases that match TRBD1. Germline V gives CDR1 SNHLY, CDR2 FYNNEI. V shed 1 base and J 4 bases; nucleotides not matched to a gene: 8. The CDR3 is 16 amino acids. In DNA form, the CDR3 reads TGTGCCAGCAGTGAAGGTTTGACAGGGGTATTCTATGGCTACACCTTC. It encodes CASSEGLTGVFYGYTF.

The genes are TRBV11-2 and TRBJ2-1; 8 nucleotides align to TRBD2. The CDR3 has 15 residues. V lost 8 bases to trimming and J lost 4 bases; unmatched junction nucleotides: 10. The germline V gene encodes CDR1 SGHAT and CDR2 FQNNGV. The CDR3 region has the DNA TGTGCCAGCCGACACAGCGGGAGTGGGTACAATGAGCAGTTCTTC. This encodes CASRHSGSGYNEQFF.

This clone has a handful of counts. The chain uses TRBV4-1 and TRBJ1-3, with TRBD1 matching over 7 bases. The junction had 14 bases not matched to a gene; V was cut back by 4 bases and J by 2 bases. Germline V gene sequence: CDR1 MGHRA, CDR2 YSYEKL. CDR3 length: 18 residues. Here the CDR3 reads CASSLTLGQQTAGNTIYF. The CDR3 DNA follows: TGCGCCAGCAGCCTCACCCTGGGACAGCAAACGGCTGGAAACACCATATATTTT.

The chain links TRBV6-4 to TRBJ1-1, with unresolved D. The length of the CDR3 is 15 residues. V lost 2 bases and J 6 bases, leaving 16 bases between the germline ends. In germline, CDR1 is MRHNA, CDR2 SNTAGT. The CDR3: CASSDQRIGVSEAFF. CDR3 nucleotide sequence: TGTGCCAGCAGTGACCAAAGGATAGGAGTCTCTGAAGCTTTCTTT.

This clone was counted a single time. The chain joins TRBV4-1 to TRBJ1-6; D may be TRBD1 (5 bases). The CDR3 loop spans 16 amino acids. Germline CDR1 MGHRA, CDR2 YSYEKL. The germline V and J ends were trimmed by 0 bases and 3 bases, with 9 bases remaining between them. Here the CDR3 reads CASSQEPGRYNSPLHF. Written as DNA, the CDR3 is TGCGCCAGCAGCCAAGAGCCAGGGCGCTATAATTCACCCCTCCACTTT.

The V gene is TRBV6-1, the J gene TRBJ2-7; 7 bases line up with TRBD1. The CDR3 is made up of 16 amino acids. Germline assignment: CDR1 MNHNS and CDR2 SASEGT. V was clipped by 4 bases and J by 2 bases; unmatched bases: 11. The CDR3 region is CASSALPGQKTYEQYF. CDR3 nucleotide sequence: TGTGCCAGCAGTGCGTTACCGGGACAGAAAACCTACGAGCAGTACTTC.

The V and J genes are TRBV30 and TRBJ1-1; 8 nucleotides match TRBD1. The V gene end was trimmed by 2 bases and the J gene end by 3 bases; junction bases not matched to a gene: 8. Per the germline V gene, CDR1 is GTSNPN and CDR2 is SVGIG (reference sequence). The CDR3 is 15 amino acids. CDR3 in DNA: TGTGCCTGGAGTAGACTGGGACAGGCCGACACTGAAGCTTTCTTT. Amino acid sequence: CAWSRLGQADTEAFF.

The chain joins TRBV29-1 to TRBJ1-5, with 9 bases that match TRBD1. Germline V CDR1 and CDR2: SQVTM, ANQGSEA. Trimming cost V 7 bases and J 7 bases; bases outside gene matches: 8. The CDR3 length is 13 residues. The CDR3 loop is CSAKDRGGQPQHF. In nucleotides, the CDR3 is TGCAGCGCCAAGGACAGGGGAGGCCAGCCCCAGCATTTT.

This clone showed up many times. This CDR3 reads CASSQGGGPLDTQYF. The DNA for the CDR3 is TGTGCCAGCAGCCAAGGGGGAGGTCCGTTAGATACGCAGTATTTT. The J gene is TRBJ2-3, the V gene TRBV4-2; maybe TRBD2 (6 bases). The CDR3 consists of 15 residues. The ends were cut back, 1 base at V and 5 bases at J, with 13 bases in the middle. The germline CDR1 and CDR2 sequences are LGHNA and YNFKEQ.

V and J are TRBV27 and TRBJ2-2, with D tentatively TRBD1 (6 bases). Germline CDR1 and CDR2: MNHEY and SMNVEV (reference sequence). V was pared by 6 bases and J by 9 bases, with 20 bases between. The CDR3 has 15 residues. CDR3 sequence: CASRDDRPLVRELFF. The CDR3 DNA is TGTGCCAGCAGGGATGACAGGCCCTTGGTCCGGGAGCTGTTTTTT.

The rearrangement uses TRBV28 and TRBJ2-5; 16 nucleotides line up with TRBD2. CDR1 is MDHEN, CDR2 SYDVKM, per germline. V shed 6 bases, J shed 5 bases, and the junction held 9 bases outside the gene matches. There are 17 residues in the CDR3. CDR3 DNA: TGTGCCAGCAGCCAGGGACTAGCGGGAGGGAGTTTGGAGACCCAGTACTTC. It codes for CASSQGLAGGSLETQYF.

V gene TRBV15 combines with J gene TRBJ1-5, with 11 nucleotides matching TRBD1. Trimming removed 8 bases from V and 0 bases from J; junction bases left unmatched: 3. Looked up from germline, CDR1 is LNHNV and CDR2 is YYDKDF (reference sequence). The CDR3 has 15 residues. CDR3 sequence (DNA): TGTGCCACCGGGACAGGGGGATATAGCAATCAGCCCCAGCATTTT. Amino acid sequence: CATGTGGYSNQPQHF.